This T cell receptor beta chain was sequenced during a study of identifying expanded T cells in peripheral blood. V gave up 6 bases and J gave up 2 bases; unmatched junction bases: 10. The CDR3 consists of 15 residues. The germline V gene encodes CDR1 WSHSY and CDR2 SAAADI. Assay used: immunoSEQ multiplex PCR; TCRdb lists only in-frame clones, some missing. This sample yields about 90,000 clones, of which 70% to 90% are seen a single time; 4% to 5.5% belongs to the top ten. The chain joins TRBV10-2 to TRBJ2-7; 7 bases agree with TRBD2. The sequence was obtained from a person aged 18 to 70 in good health. The sequenced material came from blood. CDR3 nucleotides: TGCGCCAGCAGGGACTCGGGGGGTCAAACCTACGAGCAGTACTTC. Protein product: CASRDSGGQTYEQYF.